This TCR beta chain was captured by sequencing in a study of response to subunit inactivated influenza vaccine. Study results and caveats: The authors offered the suggestion that each seasonal influenza vaccination recruits few new T cells.

TCRdb ran MiXCR on the RT-PCR reads and lists one entry per CDR3 protein. This repertoire shows hundreds of thousands of distinct CDR3 sequences, about 18% found once; its top ten account for approximately 10%. For this clonotype: Its specificity is not known.

This sample comprised PBMCs from blood, obtained roughly 5 days after vaccination. This receptor was obtained from a man in his fifties who received an inactivated influenza vaccine.

The CDR3 protein is CASSQEAGSLYEQYF. DNA for the CDR3: TGTGCCAGCAGCCAAGAGGCGGGCTCCCTCTACGAGCAGTACTTC. This chain uses TRBV4-2 with TRBJ2-7; a possible D gene is TRBD2 (5 bases). Trimming took off 0 bases at V and 3 bases at J, with 12 bases between the two ends. CDR1 LGHNA and CDR2 YNFKEQ come from the germline V gene. CDR3 length equals 15 residues.